This TCR beta chain was sequenced during a study of T cell responses to AZD1222 COVID-19 vaccine. General study findings and limits: Spike-specific TCR breadth and depth both grew after two AZD1222 doses. The donor group comprised mostly white British people and more females; the analysis possibly underestimated clonal diversity. Only a handful of AZD1222 recipients tested seropositive at baseline. Sampled repertoires all dated from after the peak T cell response.

This clone was detected once. Its target is not known. V was clipped by 6 bases and J by 2 bases; unmatched bases: 6. Germline values: CDR1 KGHSH, CDR2 LQKENI. The CDR3 totals 15 residues. Sequencing was performed with immunoSEQ multiplex PCR; in TCRdb, only in-frame clones are kept and a portion is missing. The sample lists 100,000 to 120,000 clones, around 80% occurring once. Sequenced material: peripheral blood, taken on day 0 of AZD1222 vaccination. This chain links TRBV18 with TRBJ2-3; TRBD2 matches 9 bases. The clonotype originates from an adult in good health. The CDR3 loop reads CASSPSGVTTDTQYF. In DNA, the CDR3 is TGTGCCAGCTCGCCTAGCGGGGTGACCACAGATACGCAGTATTTT.